Below, 8 T cell receptor beta chains from the same sample are listed, as sequenced in a study of response to subunit inactivated influenza vaccine. Each CDR3 protein gets one entry after TCRdb re-called the RT-PCR reads with MiXCR. The sample lists about 540,000 distinct CDR3 sequences, around 25% occurring once. These data were likewise used in another study, on T cells expressing NK-cell markers. That work contributes: TCR beta cDNA was generated via 5'RACE template switching incorporating UMIs.

The input for sequencing was CD4+ T cells sorted from PBMCs, taken approximately 12 days after vaccination. Source of these receptors: a man in his fifties or sixties who received an inactivated influenza vaccine.

The sample holds a few counts of this clonotype. The V call is TRBV4-3, the J call TRBJ1-1; D call uncertain. Germline CDR1 and CDR2: LGHNA and YSLEER. The ends were cut back, 1 base at V and 1 base at J, with 7 bases in the middle. The CDR3 consists of 14 residues. CDR3 bases: TGCGCCAGCAGCCAAGCTGAAGGGAACACTGAAGCTTTCTTT. Protein product: CASSQAEGNTEAFF.

Only a few counts were recorded for this clonotype. The chain employs TRBV2 and TRBJ2-1; D is possibly TRBD1 (7 bases). The CDR3 length is 12 residues. The V gene's germline CDR1 is SNHLY and CDR2 FYNNEI. With 6 bases removed from V and 8 bases from J, the gap between germline ends came to 11 bases. The CDR3 here is CASSQGGYEQFF. The DNA for the CDR3 is TGTGCCAGCAGCCAGGGGGGTTATGAGCAGTTCTTC.

This clonotype appeared a few times. The rearrangement links TRBV11-2 to TRBJ2-5; D remains ambiguous. The ends were cut back, 0 bases at V and 7 bases at J, with 12 bases in the middle. This CDR3 spans 14 amino acids. CDR1 SGHAT and CDR2 FQNNGV come from the germline V gene. CDR3 sequence: CASSLERLGGTQYF. DNA for the CDR3: TGTGCCAGCAGCTTAGAGAGGCTAGGTGGGACCCAGTACTTC.

This clonotype has a handful of counts. The chain joins TRBV28 to TRBJ2-5; no reliable D call. Germline CDR1 MDHEN, CDR2 SYDVKM. Trimming took 6 bases from V and 7 from J, leaving 12 bases between them. The CDR3 has 12 amino acids. CDR3 DNA sequence: TGTGCCAGCAGCCTACCTGGGTGGACCCAGTACTTC. Its protein product is CASSLPGWTQYF.

The J gene is TRBJ2-2, the V gene TRBV7-9, with D maybe TRBD1 (6 bases). Germline loops: CDR1 SEHNR, CDR2 FQNEAQ (reference sequence). The CDR3 totals 15 residues. With 3 bases removed from V and 5 bases from J, the gap between germline ends came to 13 bases. The CDR3 nucleotides are TGTGCCAGCAGCTTTACTGACAGGTTGACCGGGGAGCTGTTTTTT. Translated, it gives CASSFTDRLTGELFF.

This sequence joins TRBV10-3 and TRBJ2-1; 15 nucleotides align to TRBD2. V gave up 7 bases and J gave up 7 bases; unmatched junction bases: 5. The CDR3 runs to 15 residues. Germline V CDR1 and CDR2: ENHRY, SYGVKD. Here the CDR3 reads CAITGTSGGNNEQFF. The CDR3 DNA is TGTGCCATCACCGGGACTAGCGGGGGGAATAATGAGCAGTTCTTC.

This clonotype has a handful of counts. This chain links TRBV12-3 or TRBV12-4 with TRBJ1-6; 7 nucleotides line up with TRBD1. The V gene end was trimmed by 3 bases and the J gene end by 11 bases; junction bases not matched to a gene: 7. The CDR3 totals 14 residues. CDR3 nucleotides: TGTGCCAGCAGTTTGGCATATCAGGGGGCACCCCTCCACTTT. This encodes CASSLAYQGAPLHF.

A word on this clonotype: Its ends do not fully match the called genes, so a read error is possible. The rearrangement uses TRBV20-1 and TRBJ2-7, with TRBD1 matching 9 bases. The germline V gene encodes CDR1 DFQATT and CDR2 SNEGSKA (reference sequence). This CDR3 region has 14 residues. The CDR3: CSARDRGKAYEQYF. CDR3 bases: TGCAGTGCAAGAGACAGGGGGAAGGCCTACGAGCAGTACTTC.